The rows below give T cell receptor beta chains drawn from one sample of a study of cytomegalovirus exposure and HLA in healthy donors. The method was immunoSEQ multiplex PCR; TCRdb's version includes in-frame clones alone and lacks a portion of them. The sample carries about 170,000 clones, around nine tenths recorded once. The sequenced sample was PBMCs. The receptors here all came from a man in his late teens or twenties in good health and CMV-seropositive. CDR3s include the opening cysteine and the closing phenylalanine or tryptophan. The order of the fields is J gene, clone size, V gene, D gene, CDR3 protein, CDR3 DNA. A D gene is named only where the DNA matches it firmly. A clone size is listed for some rows: how often the clone was seen (once, few, many), or a class if it is expanded.

TRBJ2-2 | - | TRBV30 | - | CAPSNTGELFF | TGTGCCCCATCGAACACCGGGGAGCTGTTTTTT
TRBJ1-2 | - | TRBV5-6 | TRBD1 | CASSLEDRDLYGYTF | TGTGCCAGCAGCTTGGAGGACAGGGATCTCTATGGCTACACCTTC
TRBJ2-1 | - | TRBV27 | - | CASRIYWSSYNEQFF | TGTGCCAGCAGAATTTACTGGAGCTCCTACAATGAGCAGTTCTTC
TRBJ2-6 | - | TRBV29-1 | - | CSVETSSGANVLTF | TGCAGCGTTGAAACGAGCTCTGGGGCCAACGTCCTGACTTTC
TRBJ1-5 | few | TRBV15 | - | CATSSGNQPQHF | TGTGCCACCAGCAGCGGTAATCAGCCCCAGCATTTT
TRBJ2-1 | - | TRBV27 | TRBD1 | CASRYITGGGHNEQFF | TGTGCCAGCAGATATATCACAGGGGGTGGCCACAATGAGCAGTTCTTC
TRBJ2-1 | - | TRBV4-3 | TRBD2 | CASSPDSGGFNEQFF | TGCGCCAGCAGCCCCGATAGCGGGGGGTTCAATGAGCAGTTCTTC
TRBJ1-2 | - | TRBV6-5 | - | CASSLEINYGYTF | TGTGCCAGCAGTCTTGAGATTAACTATGGCTACACCTTC
TRBJ2-7 | - | TRBV7-2 | - | CASSLQGYEQYF | TGTGCCAGCAGTTTACAGGGATACGAGCAGTACTTC
TRBJ1-6 | - | TRBV5-5 | - | CASSRGHRESNSPLHF | TGTGCCAGCAGCCGAGGCCACAGGGAATCAAATTCACCCCTCCACTTT